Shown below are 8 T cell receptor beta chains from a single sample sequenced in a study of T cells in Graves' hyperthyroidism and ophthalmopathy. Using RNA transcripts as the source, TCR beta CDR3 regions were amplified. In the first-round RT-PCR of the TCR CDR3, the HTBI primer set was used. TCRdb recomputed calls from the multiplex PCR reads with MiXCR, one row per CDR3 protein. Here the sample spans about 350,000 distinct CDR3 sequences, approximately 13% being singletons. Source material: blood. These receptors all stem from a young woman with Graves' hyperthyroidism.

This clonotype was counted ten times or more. The chain's CDR3 is CATSRGKSGNSPLHF. CDR3 DNA: TGTGCCACCAGCAGAGGAAAGAGTGGGAATTCACCCCTCCACTTT. The rearrangement links TRBV15 to TRBJ1-6; the D is unclear. Trimming took off 1 base at V and 7 bases at J, with 11 bases between the two ends. The CDR3 runs 15 residues. CDR1 and CDR2 from the germline V gene are LNHNV and YYDKDF (reference sequence).

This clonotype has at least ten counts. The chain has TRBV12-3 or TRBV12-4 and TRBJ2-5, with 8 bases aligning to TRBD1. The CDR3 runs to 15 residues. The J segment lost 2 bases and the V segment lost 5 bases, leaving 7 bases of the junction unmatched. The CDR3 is CASSGDRPFQETQYF. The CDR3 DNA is TGTGCCAGCAGTGGGGACAGGCCGTTTCAAGAGACCCAGTACTTC.

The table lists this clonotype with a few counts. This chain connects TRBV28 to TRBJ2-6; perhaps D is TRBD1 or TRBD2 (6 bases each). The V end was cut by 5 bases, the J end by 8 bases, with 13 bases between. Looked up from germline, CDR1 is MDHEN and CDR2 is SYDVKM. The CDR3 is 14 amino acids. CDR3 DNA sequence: TGTGCCAGCAGTCCGGGGGACACCCCCAACGTCCTGACTTTC. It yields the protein CASSPGDTPNVLTF.

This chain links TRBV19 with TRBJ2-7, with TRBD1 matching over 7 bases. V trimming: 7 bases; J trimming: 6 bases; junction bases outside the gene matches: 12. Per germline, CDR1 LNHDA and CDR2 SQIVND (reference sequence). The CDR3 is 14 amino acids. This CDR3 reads CASKSDRDLGEQYF. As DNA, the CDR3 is TGTGCCAGTAAGTCCGACAGGGATCTCGGCGAGCAGTACTTC.

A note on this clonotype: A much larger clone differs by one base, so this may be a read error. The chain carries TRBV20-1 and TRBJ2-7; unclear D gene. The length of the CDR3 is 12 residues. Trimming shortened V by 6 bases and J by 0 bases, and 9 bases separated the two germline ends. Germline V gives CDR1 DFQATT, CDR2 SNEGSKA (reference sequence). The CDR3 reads CSARSSSYEQYF. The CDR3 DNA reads TGCAGTGCCCGATCTAGCTCCTACGAGCAGTACTTC.

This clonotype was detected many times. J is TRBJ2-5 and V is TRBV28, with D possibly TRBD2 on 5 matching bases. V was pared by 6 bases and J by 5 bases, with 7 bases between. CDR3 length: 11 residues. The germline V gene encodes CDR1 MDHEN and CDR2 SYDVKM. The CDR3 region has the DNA TGTGCCAGCAGGCGAGGGGAGACCCAGTACTTC. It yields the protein CASRRGETQYF.

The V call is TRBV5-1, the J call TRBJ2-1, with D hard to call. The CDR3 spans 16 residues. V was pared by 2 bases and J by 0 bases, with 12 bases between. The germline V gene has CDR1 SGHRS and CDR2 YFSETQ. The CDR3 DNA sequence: TGCGCCAGCAGCTTATTGTCGGATAGCTCCTACAATGAGCAGTTCTTC. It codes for CASSLLSDSSYNEQFF.

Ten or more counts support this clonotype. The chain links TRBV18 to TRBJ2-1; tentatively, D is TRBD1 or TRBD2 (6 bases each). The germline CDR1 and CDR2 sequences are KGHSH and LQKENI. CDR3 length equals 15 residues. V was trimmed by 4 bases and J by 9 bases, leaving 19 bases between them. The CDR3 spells CASSRLTGLGGEQFF. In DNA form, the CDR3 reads TGTGCCAGCTCACGTCTGACAGGCCTCGGGGGTGAGCAGTTCTTC.